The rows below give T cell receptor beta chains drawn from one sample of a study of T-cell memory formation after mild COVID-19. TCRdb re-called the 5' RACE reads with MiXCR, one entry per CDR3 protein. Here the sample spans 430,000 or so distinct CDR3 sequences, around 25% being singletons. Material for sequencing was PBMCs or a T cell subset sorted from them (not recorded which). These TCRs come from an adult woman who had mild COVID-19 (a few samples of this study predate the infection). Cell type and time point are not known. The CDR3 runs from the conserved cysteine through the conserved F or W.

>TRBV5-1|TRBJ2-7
CASSLAESGLRSSYEQYF
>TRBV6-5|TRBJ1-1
CASSPRDTSGLIF
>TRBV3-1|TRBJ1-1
CASSPGGFSNTEAFF
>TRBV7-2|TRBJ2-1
CASSLVRQGNEQFF
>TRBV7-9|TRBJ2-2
CAGKSSGHTGELFF
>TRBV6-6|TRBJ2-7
CASSSSGTRYYEQYF
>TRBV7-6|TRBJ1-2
CASSPGYDGYTF
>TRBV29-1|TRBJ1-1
CSVTGGRNTEAFF
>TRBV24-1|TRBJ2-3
CATSDFPEGPSADTQYF
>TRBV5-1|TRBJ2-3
CASNDRGADTQYF
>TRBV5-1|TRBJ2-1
CASSPFLAGRNNEQFF
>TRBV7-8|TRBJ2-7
CASNQGGAYEQYF
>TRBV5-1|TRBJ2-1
CASRPQGTSGYNEQFF
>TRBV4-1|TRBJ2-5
CASSKLGETQYF
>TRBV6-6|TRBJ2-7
CASSYSLLAALGGEQYF
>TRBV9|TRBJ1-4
CASSASGEANEKLFF
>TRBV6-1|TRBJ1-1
CASRGGAGNTEAFF
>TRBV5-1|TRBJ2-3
CASYVLPGTDTQYF
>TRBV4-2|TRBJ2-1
CASSPTGLAFNEQFF
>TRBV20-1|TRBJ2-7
CSAPDRGQQYF
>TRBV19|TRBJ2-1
CASSMIDRGSNEQFF
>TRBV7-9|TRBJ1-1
CASSFRQDTEAFF
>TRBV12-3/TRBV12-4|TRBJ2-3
CASSTAGGKGDTQYF
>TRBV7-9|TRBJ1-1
CASSQTGVEAFF
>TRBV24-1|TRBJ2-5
CATSDLRDRKETQYF
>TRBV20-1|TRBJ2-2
CSAKRQGANTGELFF
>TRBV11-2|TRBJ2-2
CASSFGGANGELFF
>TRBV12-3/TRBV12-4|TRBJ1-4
CASVSGQVNEKLFF
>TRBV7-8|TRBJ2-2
CASSFTFGVTGELFF
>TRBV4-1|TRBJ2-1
CASSPPLAGGYNEQFF
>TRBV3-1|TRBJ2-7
CASSQVGTGSYEQYF
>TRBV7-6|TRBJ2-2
CASSLRGTSGLTGELFF